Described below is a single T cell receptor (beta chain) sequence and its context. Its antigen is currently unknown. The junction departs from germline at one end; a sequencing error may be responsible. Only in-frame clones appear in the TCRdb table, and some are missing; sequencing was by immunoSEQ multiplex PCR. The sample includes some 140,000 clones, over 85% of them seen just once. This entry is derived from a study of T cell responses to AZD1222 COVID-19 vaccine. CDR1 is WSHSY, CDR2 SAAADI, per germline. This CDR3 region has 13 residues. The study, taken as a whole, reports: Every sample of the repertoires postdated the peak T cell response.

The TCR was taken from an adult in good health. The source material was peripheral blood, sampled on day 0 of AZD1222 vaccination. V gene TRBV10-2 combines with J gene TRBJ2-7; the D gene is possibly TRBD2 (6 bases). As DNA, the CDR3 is TGCGCCACCAGTATAGCGGCGGCCTACGAGCAGTACTTC. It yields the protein CATSIAAAYEQYF.